Described below is a single T cell receptor (beta chain) sequence and its context. Its antigen is undetermined. Germline V CDR1 and CDR2: LGHDT, YNNKEL (reference sequence). V was clipped by 2 bases and J by 3 bases; unmatched bases: 6. This CDR3 has 18 amino acids. This sample is part of a study of CD8+CD57+ T cells in acquired aplastic anemia. About the study: Across the sorted CD4+ and CD8+ cells, DNA amounts averaged 3.2 ug. Points from the study as a whole: Patients and controls shared under 35 CD8+ CDR3 sequences, highly expressed in patients. No significant patient-versus-control difference appeared in CD8+ Simpson's diversity.

Genomic DNA provided the template from which TCR beta VDJ and CDR3 profiles were obtained. TCRdb re-analysed the reads in MiXCR, keeping a single row per CDR3 protein. The sample has roughly 300,000 distinct CDR3 sequences; roughly 50% are singletons. The sequencing sample was made of sorted CD4+, CD8+, or CD8+CD57+ T cells (not recorded which) from PBMCs. This sequence was found in a human donor with severe aplastic anemia or a healthy control (not recorded which). The genes are TRBV3-1 and TRBJ2-6; 11 bases map to TRBD2. Here the CDR3 reads CASSQKLAGVGGANVLTF. DNA of the CDR3: TGTGCCAGCAGCCAAAAACTAGCGGGGGTTGGTGGGGCCAACGTCCTGACTTTC. The full variable domain, rest sourced from reference TRBV3-1 and TRBJ2-6, is DTAVSQTPKYLVTQMGNDKSIKCEQNLGHDTMYWYKQDSKKFLKIMFSYNNKELIINETVPNRFSPKSPDKAHLNLHINSLELGDSAVYFCASSQKLAGVGGANVLTFGAGSRLTVL.